Sequencing of this TCR beta chain was carried out in a study of regulatory T cells in long-lasting Graves disease. Whole-study findings and limits: Persistent disease was characterized by preferential usage of TRBV28, TRBJ1-2 and TRBJ2-5.

CDR3 length: 13 amino acids. Germline V CDR1 and CDR2: SGHRS, YFSETQ. The trim removed 10 bases at V and 3 bases at J, leaving 9 bases unmatched. For this clonotype: The antigen remains undetermined.

Investigators prepared the TCR beta libraries by applying iRepertoire HTBI primers and Arm-PCR of CDR3 regions. TCRdb called the multiplex PCR reads again in MiXCR, with one record for every CDR3 protein. The table shows about 350,000 distinct CDR3 sequences, with 15% to 20% occurring only once. As to time point: newly diagnosed GD, antithyroid drugs for less than 3 months. Construction of the TCR library relied on RNA isolated from PBMCs. The data also belong to a second study, concerning T cells in Graves' hyperthyroidism and ophthalmopathy. That paper adds: Diagnoses rested on clinical symptoms, serum thyroxine and TRAb, thyroid ultrasound and orbital computed tomography.

This sequence joins TRBV5-1 and TRBJ2-7; 8 nucleotides line up with TRBD1. Here the sequenced sample was peripheral blood mononuclear cells (PBMCs), taken at new diagnosis, from a patient treated with antithyroid drugs. The source of this sequence is a young woman with Graves disease. CDR3 DNA sequence: TGCGCCGGCGGCTACAGGGGGGACTACGAGCAGTACTTC. Translating it yields CAGGYRGDYEQYF.